This T cell receptor beta chain was sequenced during a study of OX40 agonist ivuxolimab in advanced cancers. About the research overall: It was ivuxolimab, an agonistic anti-OX40 (CD134) antibody, that patients were treated with. The dose-escalation cohort was approximately 81% male, with a mean age of approximately 61 years, ranging about 20 to 79. Patients receiving dose escalation had hepatocellular carcinoma, melanoma, renal cell or head and neck cancer.

Trimming pared 11 bases from V and 4 bases from J, leaving 18 bases between. The CDR3 is made up of 13 amino acids. The germline gives CDR1 SNHLY, CDR2 FYNNEI. The repertoire was sequenced with immunoSEQ multiplex PCR; TCRdb's copy has only in-frame clones and lacks some. The data hold 100,000 to 150,000 clones, with 85% to 95% observed a single time. The rearrangement links TRBV2 to TRBJ2-7; D is possibly TRBD1 or TRBD2 (6 bases each). The clonotype was recovered from an adult with an advanced solid tumor such as melanoma, head and neck, liver or kidney cancer. Specimen: CD4+ or CD8+ T cells sorted from blood, collected in a trial of the OX40 agonist ivuxolimab. DNA of the CDR3: TGTGCCTGGGGGGTGGACAGACCATACGAGCAGTACTTC. Its translation is CAWGVDRPYEQYF. The variable domain in full, with the rest retrieved from reference TRBV2 and TRBJ2-7, is EPEVTQTPSHQVTQMGQEVILRCVPISNHLYFYWYRQILGQKVEFLVSFYNNEISEKSEIFDDQFSVERPDGSNFTLKIRSTKLEDSAMYFCAWGVDRPYEQYFGPGTRLTVT.